This T cell receptor beta chain was identified during a study of cytomegalovirus exposure and HLA in healthy donors. Background on the study: Genetic ancestry analysis placed under 90% of the 398 donors that were genotyped in the Caucasian-associated cluster.

General study points: After further analysis at a later stage, roughly 16,000 TCR beta sequences were associated with HLA alleles at 0.05 false discovery rate.

60 Vbeta and 13 Jbeta primers were used in PCR. Only in-frame clones appear in the TCRdb table, and some are missing; sequencing was by immunoSEQ multiplex PCR. The table includes roughly 200,000 clones, 9.5% detected once. This clone occurred a few times. Its specificity is unknown. The TCR comes from a woman younger than 45 in good health and CMV-seropositive. Sequencing was done on a sample of PBMCs.

The CDR3 DNA reads as TGTGCCAGCAGTGACCCGGGACAGGGAGCAGAGACCCAGTACTTC. Amino acids: CASSDPGQGAETQYF. The V call is TRBV25-1, the J call TRBJ2-5; TRBD1 matches at 9 bases. Germline V gene data show CDR1 as MGHDK and CDR2 as SYGVNS. V lost 3 bases, J lost 4 bases, and 6 bases stayed unmatched. The CDR3 runs 15 residues.